The 13 T cell receptor beta chains presented below share a single source sample, sequenced in a study of early T cells in non-severe SARS-CoV-2 infection. One entry per CDR3 protein results from TCRdb running MiXCR on the 5' RACE reads. The table records tens of thousands of distinct CDR3 sequences, less than 10% of them present only once. The specimen was whole blood. The origin of the receptors is an adult who was a healthcare worker with PCR-confirmed SARS-CoV-2 infection or an uninfected control (not recorded which).

This clonotype has more than one count but fewer than ten. Here the CDR3 DNA reads TGTGCCAGCTCATCCCTCCCGCCGGGACACAAGAACACTGAAGCTTTCTTT. Its protein is CASSSLPPGHKNTEAFF. The chain links TRBV18 to TRBJ1-1, with D perhaps matching TRBD1 (6 bases). The CDR3 length is 17 residues. Germline CDR1 and CDR2: KGHSH and LQKENI. V shed 5 bases and J shed 1 base, with 20 bases lying between them. Complete variable domain (other parts from reference TRBV18 and TRBJ1-1): NAGVMQNPRHLVRRRGQEARLRCSPMKGHSHVYWYRQLPEEGLKFMVYLQKENIIDESGMPKERFSAEFPKEGPSILRIQQVVRGDSAAYFCASSSLPPGHKNTEAFFGQGTRLTVV.

This clonotype was seen at least ten times. The chain is built from TRBV12-3 or TRBV12-4 and TRBJ1-5, with 8 nucleotides matching TRBD1. The J segment lost 1 base and the V segment lost 5 bases, leaving 4 bases of the junction unmatched. This CDR3 is 15 amino acids long. The CDR3 bases are TGTGCCAGCAGTACAACAGGGGGGAGCAATCAGCCCCAGCATTTT. This gives the protein CASSTTGGSNQPQHF.

This clonotype was recorded at least ten times. V usage is TRBV20-1 and J usage is TRBJ2-7; 8 bases agree with TRBD1. Trimming at V came to 5 bases and at J to 3 bases, leaving 6 bases not matched to a gene. The CDR3 covers 13 residues. CDR1 is DFQATT, CDR2 SNEGSKA, per germline (reference sequence). CDR3 sequence: CSAGTGADYEQYF. The CDR3 bases are TGCAGTGCTGGGACAGGAGCAGACTACGAGCAGTACTTC.

This clonotype was seen repeatedly, ten times or more. The chain employs TRBV27 and TRBJ1-6, with D unresolved. Germline V lookup: CDR1 MNHEY, CDR2 SMNVEV (reference sequence). V was shortened by 0 bases and J by 14 bases, with 11 bases between the two germline ends. The CDR3 spans 13 residues. The CDR3 loop reads CASSLSLREALHF. The CDR3 DNA reads TGTGCCAGCAGTTTATCGTTAAGGGAGGCCCTCCACTTT.

This clonotype was detected ten times or more. The chain is built from TRBV29-1 and TRBJ1-1, with unresolved D. Germline V gives CDR1 SQVTM, CDR2 ANQGSEA. V lost 6 bases and J 3 bases, leaving 14 bases between the germline ends. This CDR3 is 13 amino acids long. This CDR3 reads CSVLDLRDTEAFF. DNA of the CDR3: TGCAGCGTCCTAGATTTAAGGGACACTGAAGCTTTCTTT.

This clonotype was detected many times. V gene TRBV7-6 combines with J gene TRBJ1-5; no definite D call. The CDR3 runs to 13 residues. With 3 bases removed from V and 1 base from J, the gap between germline ends came to 4 bases. The germline V gene encodes CDR1 SGHVS and CDR2 FNYEAQ. The CDR3 coding sequence is TGTGCCAGCAGCTTCGCAAGCAATCAGCCCCAGCATTTT. Protein sequence: CASSFASNQPQHF.

This clonotype has ten or more counts. The rearrangement links TRBV18 to TRBJ1-2, with TRBD1 matching 8 bases. The V and J ends lost 4 bases and 5 bases, in that order; junction bases with no gene match: 3. The CDR3 contains 13 residues. Germline values: CDR1 KGHSH, CDR2 LQKENI. CDR3 residues: CASSQDRDYGYTF. The CDR3, as DNA: TGTGCCAGCTCACAGGACAGGGATTATGGCTACACCTTC. Supplemented by reference TRBV18 and TRBJ1-2, the full variable domain reads NAGVMQNPRHLVRRRGQEARLRCSPMKGHSHVYWYRQLPEEGLKFMVYLQKENIIDESGMPKERFSAEFPKEGPSILRIQQVVRGDSAAYFCASSQDRDYGYTFGSGTRLTVV.

This clonotype was seen at least ten times. The CDR3 protein is CASSQDHAGGTEAFF. The CDR3 DNA sequence: TGTGCCAGCAGCCAAGATCATGCAGGGGGCACTGAAGCTTTCTTT. The chain employs TRBV3-1 and TRBJ1-1; 7 bases line up with TRBD1. Per the germline V gene, CDR1 is LGHDT and CDR2 is YNNKEL (reference sequence). Trimming removed 0 bases from V and 4 bases from J; junction bases left unmatched: 5. The CDR3 extends over 15 amino acids.

The chain has TRBV12-3 or TRBV12-4 and TRBJ2-2; 10 nucleotides align to TRBD1. The CDR3 consists of 14 residues. The V and J ends lost 8 bases and 7 bases, in that order; junction bases with no gene match: 7. This chain's CDR3 is CASVGTGDIGELFF. The CDR3 DNA follows: TGTGCCAGCGTAGGGACAGGGGATATCGGGGAGCTGTTTTTT.

This clonotype turned up a few times. This chain joins TRBV7-2 and TRBJ1-3; no firm D call. The CDR3 is 13 amino acids. Germline V gene lookup returns CDR1 SGHTA and CDR2 FQGNSA. V was cut by 5 bases and J by 4 bases, with 9 bases left in between. The CDR3 is CASSPTDGNTIYF. The CDR3 nucleotides are TGTGCCAGCAGCCCGACGGACGGAAACACCATATATTTT.

This clonotype turned up a few times. The gene calls are TRBV7-6 and TRBJ1-1, with TRBD1 as a possible D gene (5 bases). The length of the CDR3 is 18 residues. Germline V gene sequence: CDR1 SGHVS, CDR2 FNYEAQ. V was cut by 1 base and J by 1 base, with 19 bases left in between. In nucleotides, the CDR3 is TGTGCCAGCAGCTTAGGTCTTTCTTCTCGGGGGACGAACACTGAAGCTTTCTTT. It codes for CASSLGLSSRGTNTEAFF.

In its sample, this clonotype was seen many times. The V and J genes are TRBV29-1 and TRBJ2-7, with TRBD1 matching over 7 bases. The CDR3 is 11 amino acids. CDR1 SQVTM and CDR2 ANQGSEA come from the germline V gene. V trimming: 7 bases; J trimming: 3 bases; junction bases outside the gene matches: 3. CDR3 amino acids: CSADRDYEQYF. Written as DNA, the CDR3 is TGCAGCGCTGACAGGGACTACGAGCAGTACTTC.

In its sample, this clonotype was seen many times. This chain connects TRBV7-3 to TRBJ2-1, with TRBD2 matching over 9 bases. CDR3 length: 18 residues. The germline CDR1 and CDR2 sequences are SGHTA and FQGTGA. Germline trimming cut 5 bases from V and 6 bases from J; bases unmatched to any gene: 17. The chain's CDR3 is CASSPPGGLAPKGNEQFF. The CDR3 nucleotides are TGTGCCAGCAGCCCCCCCGGCGGACTAGCGCCGAAGGGCAATGAGCAGTTCTTC. The full variable domain, with the rest looked up from reference TRBV7-3 and TRBJ2-1, is GAGVSQTPSNKVTEKGKYVELRCDPISGHTALYWYRQSLGQGPEFLIYFQGTGAADDSGLPNDRFFAVRPEGSVSTLKIQRTERGDSAVYLCASSPPGGLAPKGNEQFFGPGTRLTVL.